Included here is one TCR beta chain sequence, with context. The repertoire was sequenced with immunoSEQ multiplex PCR; TCRdb's copy has only in-frame clones and lacks some. The sample carries around 200,000 clones, approximately 87% recorded once. The source of the sample is a study of blood T cell repertoires in COVID-19. This CDR3 is 15 amino acids long. Germline V lookup: CDR1 SGHRS, CDR2 YFSETQ. The V and J ends lost 4 bases and 7 bases respectively, with 17 bases between them. This chain links TRBV5-1 with TRBJ1-4; possibly TRBD1 for D (6 bases). This clonotype was sampled from a man aged 18 to 30 with active or convalescent COVID-19. Sequencing was carried out using peripheral blood. DNA of the CDR3: TGCGCCAGCAGCACGGCCGGGACACGGGCTGAAAAACTGTTTTTT. It is translated as CASSTAGTRAEKLFF. Looking up the rest from reference TRBV5-1 and TRBJ1-4 gives the full variable domain: KAGVTQTPRYLIKTRGQQVTLSCSPISGHRSVSWYQQTPGQGLQFLFEYFSETQRNKGNFPGRFSGRQFSNSRSEMNVSTLELGDSALYLCASSTAGTRAEKLFFGSGTQLSVL.